Reported below is one T cell receptor (beta chain). Antigen unknown. The table came from immunoSEQ multiplex PCR; TCRdb's copy has only in-frame clones and leaves some out. This table has some 20,000 clones, more than 65% appearing once. This CDR3 has 14 amino acids. The germline V gene has CDR1 KGHSH and CDR2 LQKENI. Trimming took off 3 bases at V and 6 bases at J, with 15 bases between the two ends. These data are taken from a study of CD4 T cells in relation to SARS-CoV-2 and coronaviruses. Study-level findings and limits: Around 60% of donors had memory CD4+ clonotypes crossrecognizing SARS-CoV-2 and common cold coronavirus spike.

Unexposed donor CD4+ T cells date from about 2011-2018, before the COVID-19 pandemic. Isolation of CD4+ T cells took place after about 9 days in culture. As cell numbers allowed, unexposed-donor CD4+ T cells faced SARS-CoV-2 S/N and four cold-coronavirus spikes. Half the medium was replaced with IL-2 medium on days 3 and 7. This sequence originates from a human donor in good health. This chain joins TRBV18 and TRBJ2-7; D assignment may be TRBD1 or TRBD2 (7 bases each). The specimen sequenced was CD4+ T cells from PBMCs, cultured in vitro. The CDR3 here is CASSPSQGGLEQYF. The CDR3 DNA reads TGTGCCAGCTCACCCAGCCAGGGGGGGCTCGAGCAGTACTTC.